Presented here are 5 T cell receptor beta chains from one specimen sequenced in a study of cytomegalovirus exposure and HLA in healthy donors. This PCR relied on a set of 60 Vbeta primers and 13 Jbeta primers. Measured with immunoSEQ multiplex PCR; TCRdb has only the in-frame clones, and not every one. The sample includes 130,000 to 150,000 clones, under 80% of them seen just once. The sample taken for sequencing was PBMCs. The origin of the receptors is a young man in good health and CMV-seropositive.

The chain uses TRBV19 and TRBJ1-2; no firm D call. Germline V lookup: CDR1 LNHDA, CDR2 SQIVND (reference sequence). The V end was cut by 3 bases, the J end by 0 bases, with 11 bases between. The CDR3 runs 15 residues. The CDR3 sequence: CASSISNGANYGYTF. CDR3 nucleotide sequence: TGTGCCAGTAGTATCTCAAACGGAGCTAACTATGGCTACACCTTC.

This clone was observed a few times. The chain couples TRBV2 to TRBJ2-3; 10 bases align to TRBD2. Germline assignment: CDR1 SNHLY and CDR2 FYNNEI. This CDR3 has 15 residues. J gave up 5 bases and V 2 bases, and 4 bases lay outside the gene matches. The CDR3 region is CASSEILAGEDTQYF. The CDR3 bases are TGTGCCAGCAGTGAAATCCTAGCGGGGGAAGATACGCAGTATTTT.

This chain connects TRBV15 to TRBJ2-1; D remains ambiguous. Trimming removed 1 base at V and 3 bases at J, with 4 bases between. The CDR3 sequence is 13 residues long. Per germline, CDR1 LNHNV and CDR2 YYDKDF (reference sequence). CDR3 nucleotides: TGTGCCACCAGCAGAGTTAGCTACAATGAGCAGTTCTTC. Translation: CATSRVSYNEQFF. Complete variable domain (other parts from reference TRBV15 and TRBJ2-1): DAMVIQNPRYQVTQFGKPVTLSCSQTLNHNVMYWYQQKSSQAPKLLFHYYDKDFNNEADTPDNFQSRRPNTSFCFLDIRSPGLGDTAMYLCATSRVSYNEQFFGPGTRLTVL.

The chain couples TRBV5-1 to TRBJ1-2; 9 bases agree with TRBD1. The CDR3 spans 15 residues. Germline V CDR1 and CDR2: SGHRS, YFSETQ. V shed 3 bases and J 8 bases; nucleotides not matched to a gene: 11. CDR3: CASSSTWDRVGGYTF. The CDR3 DNA follows: TGCGCCAGCAGCTCAACATGGGACAGGGTGGGCGGCTACACCTTC.

The V gene is TRBV7-6, the J gene TRBJ2-1; a weak D match, TRBD2 (5 bases). V was cut by 0 bases and J by 6 bases, with 12 bases left in between. Germline CDR1 is SGHVS and CDR2 is FNYEAQ. The CDR3 sequence is 15 residues long. The CDR3 DNA reads as TGTGCCAGCAGCTTAGCCTGGGGAGTTGGCAATGAGCAGTTCTTC. Amino acid sequence: CASSLAWGVGNEQFF.